This passage covers 24 T cell receptor beta chains from one sample sequenced in a study of T cell responses to AZD1222 COVID-19 vaccine. Only in-frame clones appear in the TCRdb table, and some are missing; sequencing was by immunoSEQ multiplex PCR. The table shows around 190,000 clones, with about 91% occurring only once. Sequenced here: peripheral blood, sampled 28 days after the second AZD1222 dose. Receptors originate from an adult who received the AZD1222 COVID-19 vaccine.

The chain links TRBV14 to TRBJ2-5; no clear D. Germline V gives CDR1 SGHDN, CDR2 FVKESK. V dropped 1 base and J dropped 5 bases, with 5 bases sitting between them. The CDR3 is made up of 12 amino acids. CDR3 protein: CASSQVWETQYF. In DNA, the CDR3 is TGTGCCAGCAGCCAAGTATGGGAGACCCAGTACTTC.

This rearrangement joins TRBV19 to TRBJ1-1; 8 nucleotides line up with TRBD1. The CDR3 length is 12 residues. CDR1 is LNHDA, CDR2 SQIVND, per germline (reference sequence). V was pared by 11 bases and J by 5 bases, with 7 bases of the junction left unmatched. CDR3 sequence reads: CASTGGWTEAFF. CDR3 in DNA: TGTGCCTCCACAGGGGGTTGGACTGAAGCTTTCTTT.

The rearrangement links TRBV6-1 to TRBJ2-5; TRBD1 might be the D (6 bases). The CDR3 is 14 residues long. The V end lost 2 bases, the J end lost 5 bases, and 12 bases lay between the germline ends. CDR1 and CDR2 (germline): MNHNS, SASEGT. CDR3 in amino acids: CASSESRGTETQYF. CDR3 nucleotides: TGTGCCAGCAGTGAATCGAGGGGGACGGAGACCCAGTACTTC.

The gene calls are TRBV21-1 and TRBJ2-4; the table's D call, TRBD2, was not checked against the DNA. TRBV21-1 is described as a pseudogene. This CDR3 contains 14 residues. The CDR3 region is CASSKGQLKNIQYF. The DNA of the CDR3 is TGTGCCAGCAGCAAAGGTCAACTCAAAAACATTCAGTACTTC.

This chain joins TRBV6-4 and TRBJ1-5; D gene uncertain. The CDR3 is made up of 13 amino acids. Trimming removed 4 bases from V and 4 bases from J, with 8 bases in between. CDR1 MRHNA and CDR2 SNTAGT come from the germline V gene. This CDR3 reads CASSVEFNQPQHF. CDR3 DNA: TGTGCCAGCAGTGTTGAGTTTAATCAGCCCCAGCATTTT.

V gene TRBV7-9 combines with J gene TRBJ2-5, with 9 positions matching TRBD2. V lost 4 bases, J lost 5 bases, and 8 bases stayed unmatched. Germline CDR1 and CDR2: SEHNR and FQNEAQ (reference sequence). The CDR3 totals 15 residues. Written as DNA, the CDR3 is TGTGCCAGCAGCTCGCGGGGGACTAGCAAGGAGACCCAGTACTTC. Its translation is CASSSRGTSKETQYF.

This chain joins TRBV6-4 and TRBJ2-1; 14 bases are a match to TRBD2. Losses at the gene ends were 6 bases for V and 8 bases for J; bases not matched to a gene: 6. This CDR3 spans 15 amino acids. The germline gives CDR1 MRHNA, CDR2 SNTAGT. CDR3 protein: CASSQTSGGAYEQFF. The CDR3 DNA reads TGTGCCAGCAGCCAGACTAGCGGGGGGGCCTATGAGCAGTTCTTC.

The rearrangement joins TRBV18 to TRBJ2-2; D call uncertain. Trimming took 2 bases from V and 6 from J, leaving 7 bases between them. CDR1 and CDR2 (germline): KGHSH, LQKENI. The CDR3 sequence is 13 residues long. The CDR3 region is CASSPSRPGELFF. CDR3 coding DNA: TGTGCCAGCTCACCATCTAGGCCCGGGGAGCTGTTTTTT.

The chain has TRBV7-2 and TRBJ1-3; TRBD1 might be the D (6 bases). Germline V gene lookup returns CDR1 SGHTA and CDR2 FQGNSA. The CDR3 sequence is 17 residues long. The V end was cut by 0 bases, the J end by 4 bases, with 16 bases between. The DNA for the CDR3 is TGTGCCAGCAGCTTAGCCGCGACCCCGGGACAAGGAAACACCATATATTTT. Translating it yields CASSLAATPGQGNTIYF.

The chain recombines TRBV5-1 with TRBJ1-2; possible D gene TRBD1, 5 bases. Deletions cut 5 bases from V and 8 bases from J, with 19 bases between. This CDR3 has 14 amino acids. CDR1 and CDR2 from the germline V gene are SGHRS and YFSETQ. The CDR3 region is CASRKETGTPGYTF. CDR3 nucleotide sequence: TGCGCCAGCAGAAAAGAGACCGGGACTCCAGGCTACACCTTC.

This chain links TRBV30 with TRBJ2-2; D may be TRBD1 (6 bases). Trimming took off 4 bases at V and 7 bases at J, with 16 bases between the two ends. Germline lookup yields CDR1 GTSNPN and CDR2 SVGIG (reference sequence). The CDR3 is 14 amino acids. CDR3 amino acids: CAWKKERDIGELFF. The CDR3 coding sequence is TGTGCCTGGAAAAAAGAGAGGGACATCGGGGAGCTGTTTTTT.

This sequence joins TRBV7-3 and TRBJ2-7, with D possibly being TRBD1 (6 bases). The CDR3 is 13 amino acids. Per germline, CDR1 SGHTA and CDR2 FQGTGA. The V gene lost 5 bases and the J gene lost 6 bases, with 14 bases spanning the gap. Written as DNA, the CDR3 is TGTGCCAGCAGCGCGCACAGGGATGCCGAGCAGTACTTC. Residues: CASSAHRDAEQYF.

The chain uses TRBV7-2 and TRBJ1-3; 9 nucleotides match TRBD1. With 5 bases clipped from V and 4 bases from J, the junction kept 6 bases outside the gene matches. CDR1 and CDR2 (germline): SGHTA, FQGNSA. This CDR3 has 15 amino acids. Written as DNA, the CDR3 is TGTGCCAGCAGCGCCCGGACAGGGGCAGGAAACACCATATATTTT. Translating it yields CASSARTGAGNTIYF.

DNA of the CDR3: TGTGCCACCAGTGAGGGGCCCTCAAGGGTCCGCGCAGATACGCAGTATTTT. It codes for CATSEGPSRVRADTQYF. The chain recombines TRBV24-1 with TRBJ2-3; a weak D match, TRBD1 (5 bases). The V end was cut by 4 bases, the J end by 4 bases, with 20 bases between. Looked up from germline, CDR1 is KGHDR and CDR2 is SFDVKD. CDR3 length: 17 amino acids.

The V call is TRBV6-5, the J call TRBJ1-1; no clear D. The CDR3 is 13 amino acids. The germline CDR1 and CDR2 sequences are MNHEY and SVGAGI. Trimming left V 3 bases short and J 3 bases short, with 8 bases between. The CDR3: CASSYFTDTEAFF. CDR3 DNA: TGTGCCAGCAGTTATTTCACGGACACTGAAGCTTTCTTT.

The chain links TRBV7-2 to TRBJ2-1, with TRBD1 as a possible D gene (6 bases). The ends were cut back, 1 base at V and 10 bases at J, with 17 bases in the middle. Germline CDR1 reads SGHTA; CDR2 reads FQGNSA. This CDR3 region has 15 residues. CDR3 sequence (DNA): TGTGCCAGCAGCTTAGGGCAGGGGAGAACGGGGGAGCAGTTCTTC. Protein product: CASSLGQGRTGEQFF.

The chain combines TRBV6-5 with TRBJ1-1; TRBD1 is a possible D gene (6 bases). CDR3 length: 11 amino acids. V lost 6 bases to trimming and J lost 8 bases, with 10 bases between them. Looked up from germline, CDR1 is MNHEY and CDR2 is SVGAGI. The CDR3 is CASREDSEAFF. For the CDR3, the DNA is TGTGCCAGCAGGGAGGACAGCGAAGCTTTCTTT.

CDR3 nucleotide sequence: TGTGCCAGCAGCTTTCCCAGGGGGGTTGGACCGACCTACGAGCAGTACTTC. It is translated as CASSFPRGVGPTYEQYF. This rearrangement joins TRBV7-8 to TRBJ2-7; the D gene is possibly TRBD1 (7 bases). CDR1 and CDR2 from the germline V gene are SGHVS and FQNEAQ. The CDR3 length is 17 residues. Trimming removed 3 bases at V and 2 bases at J, with 20 bases between.

The CDR3 DNA sequence: TGTGCCAGCAGTTACGGTTCAAATTCCTACGAGCAGTACTTC. It is translated as CASSYGSNSYEQYF. J is TRBJ2-7 and V is TRBV6-6, with D uncertain. Germline loops: CDR1 MNHNY, CDR2 SVGAGI (reference sequence). Trimming stripped 2 bases from V and 1 base from J, with 9 bases between. This CDR3 contains 14 residues.

The V and J genes are TRBV6-5 and TRBJ1-4; the match to TRBD1 covers 10 bases. The germline gives CDR1 MNHEY, CDR2 SVGAGI. Unmatched junction bases numbered 8, after V lost 5 bases and J lost 8 bases. The CDR3 has 15 amino acids. The CDR3 reads CASSLTGGALEKLFF. The CDR3 coding sequence is TGTGCCAGCAGTCTGACAGGGGGCGCATTGGAAAAACTGTTTTTT.

The V gene is TRBV27, the J gene TRBJ1-2, with 10 bases matching TRBD1. This CDR3 contains 15 residues. Germline values: CDR1 MNHEY, CDR2 SMNVEV (reference sequence). The J segment lost 7 bases and the V segment lost 4 bases, leaving 9 bases of the junction unmatched. The CDR3 loop reads CASSSLQTGGGGYTF. In DNA, the CDR3 is TGTGCCAGCAGTTCCCTTCAGACAGGGGGCGGTGGCTACACCTTC.

The chain has TRBV11-2 and TRBJ2-5, with 9 bases that match TRBD2. In germline, CDR1 is SGHAT, CDR2 FQNNGV. V gave up 3 bases and J gave up 5 bases; unmatched junction bases: 7. This CDR3 has 15 amino acids. Written as DNA, the CDR3 is TGTGCCAGCAGCTTCAGTAGCGGGGGTAGGGAGACCCAGTACTTC. This gives the protein CASSFSSGGRETQYF.

The chain has TRBV19 and TRBJ1-3; D is undetermined. Trimming left V 2 bases short and J 4 bases short, with 3 bases between. Germline CDR1 LNHDA, CDR2 SQIVND (reference sequence). The CDR3 length is 12 residues. Here the CDR3 DNA reads TGTGCCAGTAGTATACTGGGAAACACCATATATTTT. Translated, it gives CASSILGNTIYF.

The rearrangement uses TRBV9 and TRBJ1-2; D perhaps matches TRBD1 (5 bases). This CDR3 region has 14 residues. Trimming shortened V by 4 bases and J by 3 bases, and 13 bases separated the two germline ends. Germline V lookup: CDR1 SGDLS, CDR2 YYNGEE. CDR3 amino acids: CASSSRWGDYGYTF. CDR3 coding DNA: TGTGCCAGCAGCTCTAGGTGGGGGGACTATGGCTACACCTTC.